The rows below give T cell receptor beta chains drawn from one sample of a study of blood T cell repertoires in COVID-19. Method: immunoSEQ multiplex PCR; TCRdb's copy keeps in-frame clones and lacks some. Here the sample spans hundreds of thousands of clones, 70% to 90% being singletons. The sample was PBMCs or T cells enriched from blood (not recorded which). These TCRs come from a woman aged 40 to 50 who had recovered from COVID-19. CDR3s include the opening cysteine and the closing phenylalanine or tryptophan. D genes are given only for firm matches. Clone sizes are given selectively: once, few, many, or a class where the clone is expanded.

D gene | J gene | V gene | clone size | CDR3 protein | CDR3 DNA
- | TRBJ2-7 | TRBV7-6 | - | CASSLVSSYEQYF | TGTGCCAGCAGCTTAGTTAGCTCCTACGAGCAGTACTTC
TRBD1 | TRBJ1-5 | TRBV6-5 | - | CASRPDRDQPQHF | TGTGCCAGCAGACCCGACAGGGATCAGCCCCAGCATTTT
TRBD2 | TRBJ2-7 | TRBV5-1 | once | CASSLGPWGGLTYEQYF | TGCGCCAGCAGCTTGGGGCCGTGGGGGGGACTAACCTACGAGCAGTACTTC
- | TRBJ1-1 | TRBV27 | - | CASSLSRATEAFF | TGTGCCAGCAGTTTAAGCAGGGCCACTGAAGCTTTCTTT
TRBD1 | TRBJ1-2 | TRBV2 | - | CAIETGTGGYGYTF | TGTGCCATCGAAACCGGGACAGGGGGGTATGGCTACACCTTC
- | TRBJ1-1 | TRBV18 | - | CASSSTLQGNTEAFF | TGTGCCAGCTCATCAACGTTACAGGGGAACACTGAAGCTTTCTTT
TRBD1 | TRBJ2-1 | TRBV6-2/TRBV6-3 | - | CASSYGGQYYNEQFF | TGTGCCAGCAGTTATGGGGGACAGTATTACAATGAGCAGTTCTTC
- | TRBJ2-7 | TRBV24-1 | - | CATSDSPRDEQYF | TGTGCCACCAGTGATTCCCCTCGGGACGAGCAGTACTTC
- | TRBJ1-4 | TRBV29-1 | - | CSVREWTGDQKLFF | TGCAGCGTTCGCGAATGGACTGGGGATCAAAAACTGTTTTTT
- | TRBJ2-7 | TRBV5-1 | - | CASSLEQSYEQYF | TGCGCCAGCAGCTTGGAACAGAGCTACGAGCAGTACTTC
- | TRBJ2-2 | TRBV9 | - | CASSGTHLRELFF | TGTGCCAGCAGCGGGACACACCTACGGGAGCTGTTTTTT
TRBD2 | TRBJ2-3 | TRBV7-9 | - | CASSPTSGRSTQYF | TGTGCCAGCAGCCCGACTAGCGGGAGGAGTACGCAGTATTTT
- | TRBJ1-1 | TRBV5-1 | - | CASSPRDFRKAFF | TGCGCCAGCAGCCCGCGGGATTTCCGAAAAGCTTTCTTT
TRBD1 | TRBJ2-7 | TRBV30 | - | CARQGPGEQYF | TGTGCCAGACAGGGCCCGGGCGAGCAGTACTTC
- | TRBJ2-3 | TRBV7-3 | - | CASSLIGSADTQYF | TGTGCCAGCAGCTTAATCGGGTCTGCAGATACGCAGTATTTT
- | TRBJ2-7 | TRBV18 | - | CASSGATGIEQYF | TGTGCCAGCTCAGGGGCGACAGGCATTGAGCAGTACTTC
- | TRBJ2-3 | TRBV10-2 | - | CASSPIRADTQYF | TGCGCCAGCAGTCCTATCCGGGCAGATACGCAGTATTTT
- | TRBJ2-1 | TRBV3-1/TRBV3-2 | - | CASSQAGAYNEQFF | TGTGCCAGCAGCCAAGCGGGGGCCTACAATGAGCAGTTCTTC
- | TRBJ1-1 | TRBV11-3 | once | CASSNAEHTGNTEAFF | TGTGCCAGCAGCAACGCGGAACACACAGGGAACACTGAAGCTTTCTTT
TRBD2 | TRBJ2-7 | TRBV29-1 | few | CSVYAGGLAGGQGSYEQYF | TGCAGCGTTTACGCCGGGGGACTAGCGGGAGGGCAGGGCTCCTACGAGCAGTACTTC
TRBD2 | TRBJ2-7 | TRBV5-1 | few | CASSDQRASGRGHEQYF | TGCGCCAGCAGCGATCAACGGGCTAGCGGGAGAGGGCACGAGCAGTACTTC
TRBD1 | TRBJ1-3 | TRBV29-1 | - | CSVEKQGSSGNTIYF | TGCAGCGTTGAAAAACAGGGGAGCTCTGGAAACACCATATATTTT
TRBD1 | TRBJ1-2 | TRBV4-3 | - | CASSHGTAPGYGYTF | TGCGCCAGCAGCCACGGGACAGCTCCCGGCTATGGCTACACCTTC
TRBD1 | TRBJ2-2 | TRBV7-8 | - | CASRRVQGAGELFF | TGTGCCAGCAGACGAGTTCAGGGGGCCGGGGAGCTGTTTTTT
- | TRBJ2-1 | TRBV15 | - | CATSRGPRRGRAYNEQFF | TGTGCCACCAGCAGAGGGCCAAGAAGGGGGAGAGCCTACAATGAGCAGTTCTTC
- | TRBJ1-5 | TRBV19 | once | CASSIEGHARQPQHF | TGTGCCAGTAGTATAGAGGGCCACGCGAGACAGCCCCAGCATTTT
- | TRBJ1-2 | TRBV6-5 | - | CAAIGGGSYGYTF | TGTGCCGCGATCGGGGGGGGGAGCTATGGCTACACCTTC
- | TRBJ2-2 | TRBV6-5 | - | CASSSIEGDTGELFF | TGTGCCAGCAGTTCCATAGAGGGTGACACCGGGGAGCTGTTTTTT
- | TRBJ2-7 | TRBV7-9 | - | CASSLASPGAREQYF | TGTGCCAGCAGCTTAGCGAGTCCGGGAGCCAGAGAGCAGTACTTC
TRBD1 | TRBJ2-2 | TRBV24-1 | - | CATRDRANTGELFF | TGTGCCACCAGGGACAGGGCGAACACCGGGGAGCTGTTTTTT
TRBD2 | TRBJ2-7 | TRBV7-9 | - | CAGTTTYQASGYEQYF | TGTGCCGGTACCACTACCTATCAGGCTAGCGGCTACGAGCAGTACTTC
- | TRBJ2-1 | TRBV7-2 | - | CASSYYGLEQFF | TGTGCCAGCAGCTACTACGGACTTGAGCAGTTCTTC
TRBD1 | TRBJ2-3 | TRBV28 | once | CASSLQGADTQYF | TGTGCCAGCAGTCTTCAGGGGGCAGATACGCAGTATTTT
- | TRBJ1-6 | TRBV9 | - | CASSPIPSGDNSPLHF | TGTGCCAGCAGCCCCATTCCCTCAGGGGATAATTCACCCCTCCACTTT
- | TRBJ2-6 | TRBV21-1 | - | CASDGPISGANVLTF | TGTGCCAGCGATGGGCCGATCTCTGGGGCCAACGTCCTGACTTTC
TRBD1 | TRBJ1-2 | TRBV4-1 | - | CASSQGGDRGGYGYTF | TGCGCCAGCAGCCAAGGAGGAGACAGGGGTGGGTATGGCTACACCTTC
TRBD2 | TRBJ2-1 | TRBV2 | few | CASWTSGRFTYGYNEQFF | TGTGCCAGCTGGACTAGCGGGAGGTTCACCTACGGCTACAATGAGCAGTTCTTC
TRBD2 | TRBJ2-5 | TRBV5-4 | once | CASSLGGTREETQYF | TGTGCCAGCAGCTTGGGGGGGACTAGGGAAGAGACCCAGTACTTC
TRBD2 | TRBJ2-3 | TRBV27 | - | CASSSLAGELTDTQYF | TGTGCCAGCAGTTCACTAGCGGGGGAACTCACAGATACGCAGTATTTT
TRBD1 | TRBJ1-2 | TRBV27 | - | CASSLGTGGGGGYTF | TGTGCCAGCAGTTTGGGGACAGGGGGCGGGGGAGGCTACACCTTC
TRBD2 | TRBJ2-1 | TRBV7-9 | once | CASSTNGYGRAYNEQFF | TGTGCCAGCAGCACCAATGGGTACGGGAGGGCCTACAATGAGCAGTTCTTC
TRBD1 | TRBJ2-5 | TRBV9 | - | CASSVEDRAQETQYF | TGTGCCAGCAGCGTAGAAGACAGGGCCCAAGAGACCCAGTACTTC
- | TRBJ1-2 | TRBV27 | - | CASSWDTGYGYTF | TGTGCCAGCAGTTGGGACACCGGTTATGGCTACACCTTC
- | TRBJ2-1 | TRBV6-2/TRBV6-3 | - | CASSYSEGLEQFF | TGTGCCAGCAGTTACTCGGAGGGACTTGAGCAGTTCTTC
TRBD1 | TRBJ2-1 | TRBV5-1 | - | CASRTGQGINEQFF | TGCGCCAGCCGCACGGGACAGGGCATCAATGAGCAGTTCTTC
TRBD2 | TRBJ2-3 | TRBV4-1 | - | CASSQDPQRGRDTQYF | TGCGCCAGCAGCCAAGATCCCCAGCGGGGGAGAGATACGCAGTATTTT
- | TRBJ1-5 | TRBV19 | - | CASTLRDTSFNQPQHF | TGTGCCAGTACCCTCCGGGACACCTCCTTCAATCAGCCCCAGCATTTT
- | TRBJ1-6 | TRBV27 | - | CASSYLGDNSPLHF | TGTGCCAGCAGTTACTTAGGGGATAATTCACCCCTCCACTTT
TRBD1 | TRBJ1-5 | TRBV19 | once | CASSIGTGVAQPQHF | TGTGCCAGTAGTATCGGAACAGGGGTGGCTCAGCCCCAGCATTTT
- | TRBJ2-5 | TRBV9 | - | CASSLETSSRETQYF | TGTGCCAGCAGCCTCGAGACTAGTAGTAGGGAGACCCAGTACTTC